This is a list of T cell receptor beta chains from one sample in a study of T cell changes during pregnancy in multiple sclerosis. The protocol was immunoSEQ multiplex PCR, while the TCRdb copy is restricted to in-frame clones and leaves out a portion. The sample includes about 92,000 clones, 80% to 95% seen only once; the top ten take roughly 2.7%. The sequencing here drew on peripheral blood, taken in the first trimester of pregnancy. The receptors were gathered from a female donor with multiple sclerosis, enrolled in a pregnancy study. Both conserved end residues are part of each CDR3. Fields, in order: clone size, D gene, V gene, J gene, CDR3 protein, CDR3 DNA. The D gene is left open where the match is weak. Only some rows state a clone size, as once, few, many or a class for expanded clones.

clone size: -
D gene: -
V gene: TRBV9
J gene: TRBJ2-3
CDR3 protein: CASSVLALGAGDTQYF
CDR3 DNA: TGTGCCAGCAGCGTATTGGCCTTGGGGGCGGGAGATACGCAGTATTTT

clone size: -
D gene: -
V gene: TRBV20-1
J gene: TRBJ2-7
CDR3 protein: CSARQGYEQYF
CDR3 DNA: TGCAGTGCTAGACAGGGGTACGAGCAGTACTTC

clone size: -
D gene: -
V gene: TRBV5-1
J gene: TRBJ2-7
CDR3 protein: CASSPGVQSYEQYF
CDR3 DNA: TGCGCCAGCAGCCCGGGGGTCCAGTCCTACGAGCAGTACTTC

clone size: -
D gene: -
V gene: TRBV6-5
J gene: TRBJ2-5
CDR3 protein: CASSYSSGEETQYF
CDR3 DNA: TGTGCCAGCAGTTACTCGTCGGGGGAAGAGACCCAGTACTTC

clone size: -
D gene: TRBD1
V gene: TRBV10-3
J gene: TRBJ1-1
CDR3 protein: CAIRGQGANTEAFF
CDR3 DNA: TGTGCCATCAGGGGACAGGGGGCGAACACTGAAGCTTTCTTT

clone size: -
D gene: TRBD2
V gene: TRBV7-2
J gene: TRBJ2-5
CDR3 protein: CASSLRTSGSGETQYF
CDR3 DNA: TGTGCCAGCAGCTTAAGGACTAGCGGGAGTGGGGAGACCCAGTACTTC

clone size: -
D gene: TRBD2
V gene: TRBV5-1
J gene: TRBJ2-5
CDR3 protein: CASSGTSGEFRETQYF
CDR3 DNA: TGCGCCAGCAGCGGAACTAGCGGCGAATTTAGGGAGACCCAGTACTTC

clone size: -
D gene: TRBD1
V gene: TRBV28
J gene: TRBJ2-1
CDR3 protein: CASSWTGRSSEQFF
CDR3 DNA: TGTGCCAGCAGTTGGACAGGGAGGAGCAGTGAGCAGTTCTTC

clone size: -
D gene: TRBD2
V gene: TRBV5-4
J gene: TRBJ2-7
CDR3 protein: CASSLGDLAGASWEQYF
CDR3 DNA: TGTGCCAGCAGCTTGGGGGATCTAGCGGGAGCATCGTGGGAGCAGTACTTC

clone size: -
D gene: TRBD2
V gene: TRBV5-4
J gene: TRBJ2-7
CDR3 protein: CASSLAGTSGARKQYF
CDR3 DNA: TGTGCCAGCAGCTTGGCCGGGACTAGCGGGGCCCGCAAGCAGTACTTC

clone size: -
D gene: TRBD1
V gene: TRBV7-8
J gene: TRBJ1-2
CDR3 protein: CASSLGRGQGYTF
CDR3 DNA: TGTGCCAGCAGCTTAGGCAGGGGGCAGGGCTACACCTTC

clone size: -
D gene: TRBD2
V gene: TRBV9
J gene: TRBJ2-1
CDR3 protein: CASSPGGTPRKQFF
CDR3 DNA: TGTGCCAGCAGCCCCGGGGGGACTCCAAGGAAGCAGTTCTTC

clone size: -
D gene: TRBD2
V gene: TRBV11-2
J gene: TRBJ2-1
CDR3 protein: CASSLDPITSGSFTYNEQFF
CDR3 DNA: TGTGCCAGCAGCTTAGATCCCATCACTAGCGGGAGCTTCACCTACAATGAGCAGTTCTTC

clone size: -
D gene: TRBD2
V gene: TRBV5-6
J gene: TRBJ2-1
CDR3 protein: CASSSSGLAGGLEQFF
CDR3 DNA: TGTGCCAGCAGCTCTTCGGGACTAGCGGGAGGTCTTGAGCAGTTCTTC

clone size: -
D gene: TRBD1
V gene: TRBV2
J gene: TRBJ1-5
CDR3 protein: CASKRTGGLNQPQHF
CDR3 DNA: TGTGCCAGCAAACGGACAGGGGGCCTGAATCAGCCCCAGCATTTT

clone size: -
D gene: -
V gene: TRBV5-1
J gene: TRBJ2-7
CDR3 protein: CASSLAGESRYEQYF
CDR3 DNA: TGCGCCAGCAGCTTGGCCGGTGAGTCCCGCTACGAGCAGTACTTC

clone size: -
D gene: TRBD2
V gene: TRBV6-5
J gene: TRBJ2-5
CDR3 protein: CASSKTTSVQETQYF
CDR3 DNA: TGTGCCAGCAGTAAAACAACTAGCGTACAAGAGACCCAGTACTTC

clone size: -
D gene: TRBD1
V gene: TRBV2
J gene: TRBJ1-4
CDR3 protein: CASSEQQGALNEKLFF
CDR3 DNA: TGTGCCAGCAGTGAACAACAGGGGGCCCTAAATGAAAAACTGTTTTTT

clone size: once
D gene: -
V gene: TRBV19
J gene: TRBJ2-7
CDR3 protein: CASSIAMTAYEQYF
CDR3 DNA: TGTGCCAGTAGTATAGCTATGACAGCGTACGAGCAGTACTTC

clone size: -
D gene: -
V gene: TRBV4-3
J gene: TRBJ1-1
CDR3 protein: CASSQVGGTEAFF
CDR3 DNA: TGCGCCAGCAGCCAAGTGGGGGGCACTGAAGCTTTCTTT

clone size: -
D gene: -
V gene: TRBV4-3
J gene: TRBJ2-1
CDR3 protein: CASSHRAYNEQFF
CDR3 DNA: TGCGCCAGCAGCCACCGCGCTTACAATGAGCAGTTCTTC

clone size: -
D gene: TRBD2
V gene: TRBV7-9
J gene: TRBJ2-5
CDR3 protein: CASSLGQAGETQYF
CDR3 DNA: TGTGCCAGCAGCTTGGGCCAAGCGGGGGAGACCCAGTACTTC

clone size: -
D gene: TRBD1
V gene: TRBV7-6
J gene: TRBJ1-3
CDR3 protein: CASSYSGGSGNTIYF
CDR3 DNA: TGTGCCAGCAGCTACTCAGGGGGCTCTGGAAACACCATATATTTT

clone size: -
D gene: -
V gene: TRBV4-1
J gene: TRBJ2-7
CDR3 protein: CASSQEEGLGTATYEQYF
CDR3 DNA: TGCGCCAGCAGCCAAGAGGAGGGGTTGGGGACCGCGACTTACGAGCAGTACTTC

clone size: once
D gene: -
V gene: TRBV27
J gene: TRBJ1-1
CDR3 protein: CASSASQGGGTEAFF
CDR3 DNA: TGTGCCAGCAGTGCCTCGCAGGGAGGGGGCACTGAAGCTTTCTTT

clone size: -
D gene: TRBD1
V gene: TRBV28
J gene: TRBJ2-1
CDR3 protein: CASTAGTVFNEQFF
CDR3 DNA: TGTGCCAGCACTGCCGGGACAGTATTCAATGAGCAGTTCTTC

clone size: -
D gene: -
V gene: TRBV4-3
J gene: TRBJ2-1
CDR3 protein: CASSRIAESYNEQFF
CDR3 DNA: TGCGCCAGCAGCCGGATAGCGGAATCCTACAATGAGCAGTTCTTC

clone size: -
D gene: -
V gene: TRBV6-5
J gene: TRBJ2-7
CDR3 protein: CASSFRRGFYEQYF
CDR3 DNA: TGTGCCAGCAGTTTTCGAAGGGGTTTCTACGAGCAGTACTTC

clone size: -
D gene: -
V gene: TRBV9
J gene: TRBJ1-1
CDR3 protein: CASSVALLNTEAFF
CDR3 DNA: TGTGCCAGCAGCGTAGCTCTCCTGAACACTGAAGCTTTCTTT

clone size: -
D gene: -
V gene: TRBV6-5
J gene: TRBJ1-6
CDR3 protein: CASSYSHSGYNSPLHF
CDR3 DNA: TGTGCCAGCAGTTACTCGCACAGCGGCTATAATTCACCCCTCCACTTT

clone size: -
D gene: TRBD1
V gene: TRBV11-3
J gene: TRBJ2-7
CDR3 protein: CASSSGQQGPSYEQYF
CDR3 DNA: TGTGCCAGCAGCTCCGGCCAACAGGGGCCCTCCTACGAGCAGTACTTC

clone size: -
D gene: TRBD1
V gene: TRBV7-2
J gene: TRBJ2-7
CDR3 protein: CASSSTGPEQYF
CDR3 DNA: TGTGCCAGCAGCTCGACAGGGCCCGAGCAGTACTTC

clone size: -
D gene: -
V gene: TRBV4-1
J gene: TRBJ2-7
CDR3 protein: CASSQPPVRAIDEQYF
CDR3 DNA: TGCGCCAGCAGCCAACCCCCCGTGAGAGCCATCGACGAGCAGTACTTC

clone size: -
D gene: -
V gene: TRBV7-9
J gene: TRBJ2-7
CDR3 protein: CASSAPTDSSYEQYF
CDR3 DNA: TGTGCCAGCAGCGCCCCGACAGATAGCTCCTACGAGCAGTACTTC

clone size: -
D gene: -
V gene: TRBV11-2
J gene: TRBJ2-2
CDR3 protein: CASSPSAGELFF
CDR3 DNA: TGTGCCAGCAGCCCTAGCGCCGGGGAGCTGTTTTTT

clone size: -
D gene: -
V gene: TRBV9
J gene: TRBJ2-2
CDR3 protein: CASSAQPDPREELFF
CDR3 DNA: TGTGCCAGCAGCGCCCAGCCCGATCCGCGGGAGGAGCTGTTTTTT

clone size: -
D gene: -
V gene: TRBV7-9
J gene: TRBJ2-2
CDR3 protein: CASSPGWHANTGELFF
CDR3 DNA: TGTGCCAGCAGCCCAGGCTGGCACGCGAACACCGGGGAGCTGTTTTTT

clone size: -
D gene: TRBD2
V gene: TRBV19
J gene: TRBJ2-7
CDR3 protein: CASSVGLAGVEQYF
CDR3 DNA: TGTGCCAGTAGTGTCGGACTAGCGGGAGTCGAGCAGTACTTC

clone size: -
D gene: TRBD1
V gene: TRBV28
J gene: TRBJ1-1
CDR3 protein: CASSWAGTGGTEAFF
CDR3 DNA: TGTGCCAGCAGTTGGGCCGGGACAGGGGGTACTGAAGCTTTCTTT

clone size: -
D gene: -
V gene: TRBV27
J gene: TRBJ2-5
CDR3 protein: CASSRQDQETQYF
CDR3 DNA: TGTGCCAGCAGCCGACAGGACCAAGAGACCCAGTACTTC